The 4 T cell receptor beta chains below were found in one sample sequenced in a study of T cell changes during pregnancy in multiple sclerosis. The table came from immunoSEQ multiplex PCR; TCRdb's copy has only in-frame clones and leaves some out. The sample consists of about 52,000 clones, 85% to 95% of them appearing once. Material: CD4+ T cells from peripheral blood mononuclear cells, obtained before pregnancy. The receptors derive from a female donor with multiple sclerosis, enrolled in a pregnancy study.

The chain uses TRBV25-1 and TRBJ1-1; 7 bases are a match to TRBD1. Trimming at V came to 4 bases and at J to 1 base, leaving 3 bases not matched to a gene. The CDR3 is 14 amino acids. Germline V lookup: CDR1 MGHDK, CDR2 SYGVNS. The CDR3 loop reads CASSADRPNTEAFF. DNA of the CDR3: TGTGCCAGCAGTGCGGACAGGCCGAACACTGAAGCTTTCTTT.

The chain uses TRBV5-1 and TRBJ1-2; D is perhaps TRBD1 (5 bases). The CDR3 consists of 15 residues. V lost 7 bases and J 4 bases, leaving 20 bases between the germline ends. Germline CDR1 SGHRS, CDR2 YFSETQ. The DNA of the CDR3 is TGCGCCAGCCAGCAGAGCACAGGAGCCTCCTATGGCTACACCTTC. Its protein product is CASQQSTGASYGYTF.

The V call is TRBV7-9, the J call TRBJ2-7; possibly TRBD1 for D (6 bases). The V and J ends lost 5 bases and 8 bases respectively, with 16 bases between them. CDR1 and CDR2 (germline): SEHNR, FQNEAQ (reference sequence). The CDR3 runs 13 residues. CDR3 sequence: CASSHQDSSQQYF. CDR3 in DNA: TGTGCCAGCAGCCACCAGGACAGCTCACAGCAGTACTTC.

The V call is TRBV7-6, the J call TRBJ2-2; D possibly corresponds to TRBD1 (5 bases). Germline V CDR1 and CDR2: SGHVS, FNYEAQ. The V end was cut by 2 bases, the J end by 5 bases, with 12 bases between. The CDR3 has 15 residues. CDR3 bases: TGTGCCAGCAGCTTACGCGCAGGGATTACCGGGGAGCTGTTTTTT. This translates into CASSLRAGITGELFF.